This T cell receptor (beta chain) was obtained from a study of T cell responses to AZD1222 COVID-19 vaccine. Findings and limits, study-wide: Regions left unmutated in variants are reportedly the target of nearly half of spike-specific TCRs. Distributed over spike, vaccine-associated CD4 TCRs predominated at 160-218 and 743-854. The peak T cell response came first, and repertoires were sampled only after it. Baseline testing showed seropositivity in only five to seven AZD1222 recipients.

Germline V CDR1 and CDR2: SNHLY, FYNNEI. The CDR3 covers 14 residues. Trimming took off 11 bases at V and 0 bases at J, with 13 bases between the two ends. Generated by immunoSEQ multiplex PCR, the TCRdb table keeps only in-frame clones and is missing some. The sample consists of about 78,000 clones, nearly 85% of them appearing once. Worth noting for this clone: Its antigen is not known.

The source material was peripheral blood, sampled on day 0 of AZD1222 vaccination. The rearrangement uses TRBV2 and TRBJ2-2, with D unclear. This TCR came from an adult in good health. For the CDR3, the DNA is TGTGCCGGCAAGGCATTCGCGAACACCGGGGAGCTGTTTTTT. Its protein product is CAGKAFANTGELFF.